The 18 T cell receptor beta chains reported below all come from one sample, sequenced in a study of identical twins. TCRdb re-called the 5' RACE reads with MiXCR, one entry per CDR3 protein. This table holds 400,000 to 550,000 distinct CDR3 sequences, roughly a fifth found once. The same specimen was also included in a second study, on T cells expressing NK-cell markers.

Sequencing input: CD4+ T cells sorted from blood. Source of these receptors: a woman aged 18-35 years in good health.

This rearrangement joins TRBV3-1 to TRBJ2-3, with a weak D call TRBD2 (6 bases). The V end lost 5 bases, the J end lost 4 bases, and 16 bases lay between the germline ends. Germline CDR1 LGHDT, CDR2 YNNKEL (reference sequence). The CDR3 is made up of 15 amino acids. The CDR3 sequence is CASSNLLAWADTQYF. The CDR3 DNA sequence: TGTGCCAGCAGCAATCTACTAGCTTGGGCAGATACGCAGTATTTT.

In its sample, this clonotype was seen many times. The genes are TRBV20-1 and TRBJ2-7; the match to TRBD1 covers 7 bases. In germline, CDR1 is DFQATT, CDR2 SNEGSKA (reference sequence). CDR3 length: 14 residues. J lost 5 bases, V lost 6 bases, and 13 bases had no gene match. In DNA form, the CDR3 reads TGCAGTGCCGAGGGGCAGGGGGTCAATGACGAGCAGTACTTC. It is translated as CSAEGQGVNDEQYF.

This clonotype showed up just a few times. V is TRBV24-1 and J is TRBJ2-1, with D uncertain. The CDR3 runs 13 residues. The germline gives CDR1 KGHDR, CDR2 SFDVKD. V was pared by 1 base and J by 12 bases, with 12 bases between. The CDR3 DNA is TGTGCCACCAGTGATTTCCCCCATTCGGGGCAGTTCTTC. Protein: CATSDFPHSGQFF.

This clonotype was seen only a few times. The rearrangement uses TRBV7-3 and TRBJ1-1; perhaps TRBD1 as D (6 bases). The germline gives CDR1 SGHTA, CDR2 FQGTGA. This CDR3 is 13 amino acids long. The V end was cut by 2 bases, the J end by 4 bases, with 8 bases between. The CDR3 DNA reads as TGTGCCAGCAGCTTAGACAGGAGCACTGAAGCTTTCTTT. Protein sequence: CASSLDRSTEAFF. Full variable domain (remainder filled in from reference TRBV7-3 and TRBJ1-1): GAGVSQTPSNKVTEKGKYVELRCDPISGHTALYWYRQSLGQGPEFLIYFQGTGAADDSGLPNDRFFAVRPEGSVSTLKIQRTERGDSAVYLCASSLDRSTEAFFGQGTRLTVV.

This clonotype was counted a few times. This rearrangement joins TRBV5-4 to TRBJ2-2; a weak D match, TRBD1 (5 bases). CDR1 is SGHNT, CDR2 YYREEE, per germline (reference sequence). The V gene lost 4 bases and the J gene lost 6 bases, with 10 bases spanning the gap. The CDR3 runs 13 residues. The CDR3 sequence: CASSRGHAGELFF. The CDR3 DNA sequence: TGTGCCAGCAGCCGAGGACACGCCGGGGAGCTGTTTTTT.

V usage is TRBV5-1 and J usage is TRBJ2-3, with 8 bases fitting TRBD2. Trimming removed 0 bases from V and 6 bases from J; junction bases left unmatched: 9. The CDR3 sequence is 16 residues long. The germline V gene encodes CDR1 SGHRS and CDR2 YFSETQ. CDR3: CASSLAGTRGMDTQYF. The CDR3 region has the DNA TGCGCCAGCAGCTTGGCAGGGACTAGAGGTATGGATACGCAGTATTTT.

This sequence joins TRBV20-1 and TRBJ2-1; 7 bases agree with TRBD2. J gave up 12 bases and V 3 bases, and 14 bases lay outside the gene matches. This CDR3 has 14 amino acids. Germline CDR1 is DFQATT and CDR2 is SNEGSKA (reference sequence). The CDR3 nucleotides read TGCAGTGCTAGGGGGAGCGGGAAAGTAGGGACGCAGTTCTTC. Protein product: CSARGSGKVGTQFF.

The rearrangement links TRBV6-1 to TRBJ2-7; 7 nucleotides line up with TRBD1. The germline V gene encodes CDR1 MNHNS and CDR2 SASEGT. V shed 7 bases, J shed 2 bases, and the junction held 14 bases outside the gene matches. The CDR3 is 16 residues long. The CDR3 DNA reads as TGTGCCAGCATTGCCCGGTTCGGGACAGTTGCCTACGAGCAGTACTTC. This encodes CASIARFGTVAYEQYF.

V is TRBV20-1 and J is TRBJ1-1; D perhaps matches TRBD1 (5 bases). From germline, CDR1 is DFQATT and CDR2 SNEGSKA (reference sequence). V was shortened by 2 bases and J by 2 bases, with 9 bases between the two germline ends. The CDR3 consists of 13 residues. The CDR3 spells CSARQGLNTEAFF. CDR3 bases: TGCAGTGCTAGACAGGGTTTAAACACTGAAGCTTTCTTT.

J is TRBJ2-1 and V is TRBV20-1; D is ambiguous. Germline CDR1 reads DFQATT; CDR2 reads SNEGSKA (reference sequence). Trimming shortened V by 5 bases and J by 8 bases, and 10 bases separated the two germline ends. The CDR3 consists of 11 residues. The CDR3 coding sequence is TGCAGTGCTCGGGTTAGAGATGAGCAGTTCTTC. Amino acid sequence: CSARVRDEQFF.

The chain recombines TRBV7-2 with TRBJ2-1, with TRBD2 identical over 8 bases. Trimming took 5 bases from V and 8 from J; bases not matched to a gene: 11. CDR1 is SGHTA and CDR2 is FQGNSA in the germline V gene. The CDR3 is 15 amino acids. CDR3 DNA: TGTGCCAGCAGCCCGCCCCCAGCGGGGGTCCATGAGCAGTTCTTC. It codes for CASSPPPAGVHEQFF.

The CDR3 DNA reads as TGCGCCAGCAGCTTAGAGACAGCTAACAATGAGCAGTTCTTC. Protein sequence: CASSLETANNEQFF. The chain employs TRBV5-1 and TRBJ2-1, with a possible D match to TRBD1 (5 bases). This CDR3 is built from 14 residues. Looked up from germline, CDR1 is SGHRS and CDR2 is YFSETQ. The germline V and J ends were trimmed by 2 bases and 5 bases, with 11 bases remaining between them.

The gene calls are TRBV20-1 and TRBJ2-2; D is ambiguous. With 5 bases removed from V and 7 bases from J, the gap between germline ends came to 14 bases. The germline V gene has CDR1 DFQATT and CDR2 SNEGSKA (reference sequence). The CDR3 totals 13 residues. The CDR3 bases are TGCAGTGCTCCCAAGGTGTTGAACGGGGAGCTGTTTTTT. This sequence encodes CSAPKVLNGELFF.

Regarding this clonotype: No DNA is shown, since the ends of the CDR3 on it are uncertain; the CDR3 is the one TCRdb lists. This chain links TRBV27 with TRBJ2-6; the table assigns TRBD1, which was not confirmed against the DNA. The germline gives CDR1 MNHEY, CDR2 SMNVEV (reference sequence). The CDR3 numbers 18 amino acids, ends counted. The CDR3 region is CASSTSTGYESGANVLTF.

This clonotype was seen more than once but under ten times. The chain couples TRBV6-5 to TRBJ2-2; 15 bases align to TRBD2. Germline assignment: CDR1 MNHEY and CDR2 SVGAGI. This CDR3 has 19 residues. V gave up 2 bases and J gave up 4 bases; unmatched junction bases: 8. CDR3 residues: CASSYAGLAGGKSTGELFF. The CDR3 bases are TGTGCCAGCAGTTACGCGGGACTAGCGGGAGGAAAAAGCACCGGGGAGCTGTTTTTT.

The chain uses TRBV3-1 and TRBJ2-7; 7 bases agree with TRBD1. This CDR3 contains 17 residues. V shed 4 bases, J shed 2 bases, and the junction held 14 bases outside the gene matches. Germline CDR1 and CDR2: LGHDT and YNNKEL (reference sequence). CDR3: CASSPLPGQRGAYEQYF. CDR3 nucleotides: TGTGCCAGCAGCCCGTTACCGGGACAGAGGGGCGCCTACGAGCAGTACTTC.

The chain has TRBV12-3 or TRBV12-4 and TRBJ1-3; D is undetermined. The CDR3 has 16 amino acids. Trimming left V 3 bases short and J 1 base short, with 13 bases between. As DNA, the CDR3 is TGTGCCAGCAGTTTTGGTGGGGTTGGGTCTGGAAACACCATATATTTT. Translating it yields CASSFGGVGSGNTIYF.

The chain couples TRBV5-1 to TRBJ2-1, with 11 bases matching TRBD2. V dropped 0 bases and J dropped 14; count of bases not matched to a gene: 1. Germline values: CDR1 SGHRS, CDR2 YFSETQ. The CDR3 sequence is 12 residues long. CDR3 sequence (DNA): TGCGCCAGCAGCTTGGTAGCGGGAGGGGAGTTCTTC. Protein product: CASSLVAGGEFF.